Shown below are 10 T cell receptor beta chains from a single sample sequenced in a study of graft-versus-host responses after intestinal transplantation. These receptors have no identified antigens. Sequencing used immunoSEQ multiplex PCR; TCRdb keeps in-frame clones, though not all of them. The sample holds around 110,000 clones, around nine tenths seen once. The specimen was unstimulated CD4+ T cells sorted from spleen or lymph node cells, collected before intestinal transplant. All receptors derive from a human donor who received an intestinal transplant.

This chain connects TRBV6-5 to TRBJ1-1, with D tentatively TRBD1 (5 bases). In germline, CDR1 is MNHEY, CDR2 SVGAGI. V lost 6 bases, J lost 0 bases, and 14 bases lay in between. The CDR3 has 15 residues. The CDR3 nucleotides are TGTGCCAGCAGCCCTACCGGACACCTGAACACTGAAGCTTTCTTT. It yields the protein CASSPTGHLNTEAFF.

J is TRBJ1-2 and V is TRBV7-9, with unresolved D. This CDR3 has 13 residues. V was cut by 1 base and J by 6 bases, with 9 bases left in between. Germline V gene lookup returns CDR1 SEHNR and CDR2 FQNEAQ (reference sequence). Here the CDR3 reads CASSLVGSDGYTF. The CDR3 DNA follows: TGTGCCAGCAGCTTAGTCGGGTCGGATGGCTACACCTTC.

This clone appeared a single time. V is TRBV10-3 and J is TRBJ2-3; D is possibly TRBD2 (5 bases). The CDR3 is 14 amino acids. The germline V gene encodes CDR1 ENHRY and CDR2 SYGVKD. With 5 bases removed from V and 2 bases from J, the gap between germline ends came to 11 bases. CDR3: CAISRDFLTDTQYF. DNA for the CDR3: TGTGCCATCAGTCGGGATTTCCTCACAGATACGCAGTATTTT.

The chain is built from TRBV6-5 and TRBJ2-3; TRBD2 agrees at 7 bases. The germline CDR1 and CDR2 sequences are MNHEY and SVGAGI. The length of the CDR3 is 15 residues. V was clipped by 3 bases and J by 2 bases; unmatched bases: 5. CDR3 bases: TGTGCCAGCAGTTATGGGGGGGGAAACACAGATACGCAGTATTTT. This gives the protein CASSYGGGNTDTQYF.

The V and J genes are TRBV10-3 and TRBJ1-2; 7 bases match TRBD1. Germline CDR1 is ENHRY and CDR2 is SYGVKD. The CDR3 runs to 15 residues. J gave up 6 bases and V 3 bases, and 10 bases lay outside the gene matches. CDR3 coding DNA: TGTGCCATCAGTGACACTAGACAGGGCTACGATGGCTACACCTTC. This gives the protein CAISDTRQGYDGYTF.

The chain links TRBV5-1 to TRBJ1-5; D is unresolved. Deletions cut 0 bases from V and 3 bases from J, with 10 bases between. CDR1 and CDR2 from the germline V gene are SGHRS and YFSETQ. There are 15 residues in the CDR3. The CDR3 reads CASSLVGSLNQPQHF. CDR3 bases: TGCGCCAGCAGCTTGGTGGGGAGCCTCAATCAGCCCCAGCATTTT.

The CDR3 DNA reads as TGCGCCAGCAGCCCAGGGACAGGGGGTAATTCACCCCTCCACTTT. Amino acids: CASSPGTGGNSPLHF. The gene calls are TRBV5-1 and TRBJ1-6; 11 nucleotides line up with TRBD1. From germline, CDR1 is SGHRS and CDR2 YFSETQ. CDR3 length equals 15 residues. With V trimmed by 4 bases and J by 6 bases, 3 bases remained unmatched.

V is TRBV13 and J is TRBJ1-4, with 7 bases aligning to TRBD1. After removal of 0 bases from V and 0 bases from J, the junction contained 10 bases not matched to a gene. In germline, CDR1 is PRHDT, CDR2 FYEKMQ (reference sequence). The CDR3 is made up of 19 amino acids. The CDR3 region is CASSLGILGTEATNEKLFF. CDR3 sequence (DNA): TGTGCCAGCAGCTTAGGTATTTTGGGGACAGAAGCAACTAATGAAAAACTGTTTTTT.

The rearrangement joins TRBV30 to TRBJ2-1; D gene ambiguous. Per germline, CDR1 GTSNPN and CDR2 SVGIG (reference sequence). The CDR3 covers 13 residues. The V and J ends lost 0 bases and 4 bases respectively, with 7 bases between them. The CDR3 nucleotides read TGTGCCTGGAGTGTATTCCCTTACAATGAGCAGTTCTTC. The encoded protein is CAWSVFPYNEQFF.

This chain links TRBV25-1 with TRBJ1-6, with TRBD1 as a possible D gene (6 bases). The germline V and J ends were trimmed by 7 bases and 8 bases, with 18 bases remaining between them. Germline V gene lookup returns CDR1 MGHDK and CDR2 SYGVNS. CDR3 length: 15 residues. The CDR3 protein is CASTEIQGKHSPLHF. CDR3 nucleotide sequence: TGTGCCAGCACCGAAATACAGGGCAAGCATTCACCCCTCCACTTT. The whole variable domain, remainder taken from reference TRBV25-1 and TRBJ1-6, is EADIYQTPRYLVIGTGKKITLECSQTMGHDKMYWYQQDPGMELHLIHYSYGVNSTEKGDLSSESTVSRIRTEHFPLTLESARPSHTSQYLCASTEIQGKHSPLHFGNGTRLTVT.